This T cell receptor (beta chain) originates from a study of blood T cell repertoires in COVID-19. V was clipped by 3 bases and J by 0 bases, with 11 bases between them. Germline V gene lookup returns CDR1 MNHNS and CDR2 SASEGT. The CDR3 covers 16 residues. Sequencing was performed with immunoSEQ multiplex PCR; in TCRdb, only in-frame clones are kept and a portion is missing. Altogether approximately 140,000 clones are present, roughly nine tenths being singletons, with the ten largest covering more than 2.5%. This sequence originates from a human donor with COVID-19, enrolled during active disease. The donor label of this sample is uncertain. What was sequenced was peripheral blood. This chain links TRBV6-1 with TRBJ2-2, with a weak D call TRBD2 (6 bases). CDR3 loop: CASSDLGGTNTGELFF. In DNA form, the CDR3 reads TGTGCCAGCAGTGATTTGGGGGGAACGAACACCGGGGAGCTGTTTTTT.